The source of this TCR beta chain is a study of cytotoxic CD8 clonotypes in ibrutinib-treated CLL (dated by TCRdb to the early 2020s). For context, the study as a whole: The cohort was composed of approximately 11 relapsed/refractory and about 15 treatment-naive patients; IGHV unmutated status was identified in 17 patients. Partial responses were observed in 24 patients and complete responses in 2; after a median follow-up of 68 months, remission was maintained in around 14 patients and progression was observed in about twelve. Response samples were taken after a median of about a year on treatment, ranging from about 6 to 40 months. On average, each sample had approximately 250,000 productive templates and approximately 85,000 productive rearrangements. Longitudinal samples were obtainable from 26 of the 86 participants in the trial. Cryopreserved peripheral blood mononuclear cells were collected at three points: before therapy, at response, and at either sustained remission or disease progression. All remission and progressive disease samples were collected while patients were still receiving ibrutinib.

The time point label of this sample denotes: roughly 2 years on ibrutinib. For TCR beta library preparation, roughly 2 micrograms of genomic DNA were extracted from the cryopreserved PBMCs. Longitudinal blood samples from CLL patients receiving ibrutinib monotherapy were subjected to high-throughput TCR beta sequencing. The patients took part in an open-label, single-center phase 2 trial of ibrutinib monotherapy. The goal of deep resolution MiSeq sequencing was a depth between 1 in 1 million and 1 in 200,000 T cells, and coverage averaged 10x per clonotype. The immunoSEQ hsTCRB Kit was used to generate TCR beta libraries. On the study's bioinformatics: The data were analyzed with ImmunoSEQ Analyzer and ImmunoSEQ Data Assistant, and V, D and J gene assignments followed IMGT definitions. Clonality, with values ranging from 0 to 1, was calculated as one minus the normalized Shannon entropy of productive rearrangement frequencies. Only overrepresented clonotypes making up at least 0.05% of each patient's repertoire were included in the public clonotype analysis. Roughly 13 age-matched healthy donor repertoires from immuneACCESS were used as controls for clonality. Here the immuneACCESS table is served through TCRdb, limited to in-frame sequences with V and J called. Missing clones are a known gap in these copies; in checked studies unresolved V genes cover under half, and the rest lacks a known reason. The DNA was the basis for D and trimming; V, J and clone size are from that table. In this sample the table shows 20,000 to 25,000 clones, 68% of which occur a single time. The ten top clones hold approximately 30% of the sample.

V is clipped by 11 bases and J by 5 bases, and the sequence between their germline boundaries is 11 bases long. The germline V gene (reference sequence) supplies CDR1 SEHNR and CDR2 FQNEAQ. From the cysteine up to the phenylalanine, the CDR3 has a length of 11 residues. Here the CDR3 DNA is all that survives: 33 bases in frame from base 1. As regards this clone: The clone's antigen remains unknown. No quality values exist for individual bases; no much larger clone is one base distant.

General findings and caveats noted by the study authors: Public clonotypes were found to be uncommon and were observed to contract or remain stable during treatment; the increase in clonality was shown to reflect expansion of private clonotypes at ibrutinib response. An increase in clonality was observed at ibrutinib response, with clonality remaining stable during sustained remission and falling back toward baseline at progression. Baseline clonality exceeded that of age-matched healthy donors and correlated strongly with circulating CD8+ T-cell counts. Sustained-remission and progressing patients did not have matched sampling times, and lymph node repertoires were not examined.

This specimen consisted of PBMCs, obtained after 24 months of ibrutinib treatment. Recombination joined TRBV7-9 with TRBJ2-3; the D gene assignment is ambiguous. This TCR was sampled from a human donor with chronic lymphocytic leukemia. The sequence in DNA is TGTGCCTCAGCAGGCCTAGATACGCAGTATTTT. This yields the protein CASAGLDTQYF.